This T cell receptor (beta chain) was observed in a study of spatial heterogeneity in lung cancer. V shed 4 bases and J 6 bases; nucleotides not matched to a gene: 6. This CDR3 comprises 15 residues. Germline loops: CDR1 KGHDR, CDR2 SFDVKD. Study outcomes and limitations: At resection, ubiquitous expanded tumor TCRs appeared in blood more than at follow-up.

About this clonotype itself: Antigen: not known.

Noted time point: sample taken at primary tumor resection. Unsorted whole RNA of tumor, nontumor lung or frozen PBMC was sequenced. Just over 70 TRACERx patients with early, untreated non-small cell lung cancer donated samples. TCRdb fed the 5' RACE reads into MiXCR, producing one record per CDR3 protein. The sample includes 49,000 or so distinct CDR3 sequences, over 9.5% of them seen just once. The TCR comes from a female donor with early-stage non-small cell lung cancer. The material was PBMCs, obtained at surgery. This sequence joins TRBV24-1 and TRBJ2-1; the match to TRBD1 covers 9 bases. The CDR3 bases are TGTGCCACCAGTGACCGAGACAGGGGGGTCAATGAGCAGTTCTTC. It is translated as CATSDRDRGVNEQFF.